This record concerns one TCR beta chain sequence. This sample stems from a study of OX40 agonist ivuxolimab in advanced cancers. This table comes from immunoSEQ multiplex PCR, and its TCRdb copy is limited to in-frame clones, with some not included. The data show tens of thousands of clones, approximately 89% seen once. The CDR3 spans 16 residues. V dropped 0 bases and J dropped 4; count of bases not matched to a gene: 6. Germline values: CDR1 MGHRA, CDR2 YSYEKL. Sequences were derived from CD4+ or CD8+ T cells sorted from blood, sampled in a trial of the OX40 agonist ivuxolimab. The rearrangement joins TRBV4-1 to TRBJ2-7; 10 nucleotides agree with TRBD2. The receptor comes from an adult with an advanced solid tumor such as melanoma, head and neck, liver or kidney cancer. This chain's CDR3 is CASSQDPAGGGYEQYF. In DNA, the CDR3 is TGCGCCAGCAGCCAAGACCCAGCGGGAGGGGGTTACGAGCAGTACTTC.